One sample yielded the 31 T cell receptor beta chains listed below, sequenced in a study of OX40 agonist ivuxolimab in advanced cancers. TCRdb's table, derived via immunoSEQ multiplex PCR, lists solely in-frame clones and lacks some. The table has more than 45,000 clones, 82% seen once. The source material was CD4+ or CD8+ T cells sorted from blood, sampled in a trial of the OX40 agonist ivuxolimab. The receptors here all came from an adult with an advanced solid tumor such as melanoma, head and neck, liver or kidney cancer.

The chain has TRBV6-5 and TRBJ1-4; D not resolved. With 0 bases removed from V and 0 bases from J, the gap between germline ends came to 8 bases. CDR1 MNHEY and CDR2 SVGAGI come from the germline V gene. The CDR3 totals 16 residues. CDR3 region: CASSYSPRSTNEKLFF. The DNA of the CDR3 is TGTGCCAGCAGTTACTCTCCCCGCTCAACTAATGAAAAACTGTTTTTT.

The rearrangement joins TRBV14 to TRBJ1-6; no reliable D call. Germline assignment: CDR1 SGHDN and CDR2 FVKESK. V dropped 5 bases and J dropped 4 bases, with 18 bases sitting between them. The CDR3 extends over 17 amino acids. CDR3 protein: CASSSILIGRYNSPLHF. The CDR3 DNA sequence: TGTGCCAGCAGCTCTATCCTAATTGGGCGGTATAATTCACCCCTCCACTTT.

CDR3 sequence (DNA): TGTGCCAGCAGTTTAAAGGGCCGGGAGGGATACGAGCAGTACTTC. Translated, it gives CASSLKGREGYEQYF. The V call is TRBV27, the J call TRBJ2-5, with 8 bases fitting TRBD2. The closer fit of TRBJ2-7 to the DNA end suggests the J call may be wrong. Per the germline V gene, CDR1 is MNHEY and CDR2 is SMNVEV (reference sequence). This CDR3 region has 15 residues.

Turning to this clone: Since the CDR3 does not end with the conserved phenylalanine or tryptophan, this likely comes from a read error. The chain recombines TRBV5-1 with TRBJ1-6; D possibly corresponds to TRBD1 (6 bases). This CDR3 spans 15 amino acids. Germline CDR1 reads SGHRS; CDR2 reads YFSETQ. V was clipped by 0 bases and J by 11 bases, with 15 bases between them. The CDR3 DNA is TGCGCCAGCAGCTTGGAGCCGGGGGCGGTCGCACCCCTCCACTTG. Protein sequence: CASSLEPGAVAPLHL.

The J gene is TRBJ2-4, the V gene TRBV18; 7 bases match TRBD1. Germline-derived CDR1 and CDR2 are KGHSH and LQKENI. The trim removed 3 bases at V and 1 base at J, leaving 6 bases unmatched. The CDR3 runs 16 residues. The CDR3 DNA reads as TGTGCCAGCTCACCGGAACAGGGGTACGCCAAAAACATTCAGTACTTC. This codes for CASSPEQGYAKNIQYF.

V gene TRBV12-2 combines with J gene TRBJ2-7; the table's D call TRBD1 went unverified against the DNA. TRBV12-2 counts as a pseudogene. The CDR3 length is 15 residues. The CDR3 DNA reads TGTGCGAAGCCGAAAAGGACAGCTATGACCTACGAGCAGTACTTC. This encodes CAKPKRTAMTYEQYF.

This clone was observed once. The V gene is TRBV11-2, the J gene TRBJ1-4; D gene unclear. V was clipped by 4 bases and J by 14 bases, with 20 bases between them. The germline CDR1 and CDR2 sequences are SGHAT and FQNNGV. CDR3 size: 14 residues. CDR3 coding DNA: TGTGCCAGCAGCTCAATATACGGAGGCATGCCGCTGTTTTTT. It specifies CASSSIYGGMPLFF.

This chain uses TRBV6-5 with TRBJ1-4; D unresolved. The germline CDR1 and CDR2 sequences are MNHEY and SVGAGI. The CDR3 is 13 residues long. The germline V and J ends were trimmed by 0 bases and 7 bases, with 6 bases remaining between them. In DNA form, the CDR3 reads TGTGCCAGCAGTTACTCGAAGGGTGAAAAACTGTTTTTT. Its translation: CASSYSKGEKLFF.

V is TRBV29-1 and J is TRBJ2-3; 10 nucleotides line up with TRBD1. Germline assignment: CDR1 SQVTM and CDR2 ANQGSEA. This CDR3 spans 12 amino acids. With 7 bases clipped from V and 4 bases from J, the junction kept 2 bases outside the gene matches. DNA of the CDR3: TGCAGCGGACAGGGGGCCGCAGATACGCAGTATTTT. It specifies CSGQGAADTQYF.

As DNA, the CDR3 is TGTGCCAGCAGCGTAGGAGCGGGAGTAAGCAATGAGCAGTTCTTC. Translated: CASSVGAGVSNEQFF. V usage is TRBV9 and J usage is TRBJ2-1; 8 bases are a match to TRBD2. V was clipped by 0 bases and J by 6 bases; unmatched bases: 5. The CDR3 sequence is 15 residues long. The germline gives CDR1 SGDLS, CDR2 YYNGEE.

The chain employs TRBV12-5 and TRBJ2-6, with unresolved D. Trimming removed 8 bases at V and 0 bases at J, with 5 bases between. The CDR3 runs 13 residues. Germline CDR1 and CDR2: LGHNT and FRNRAP. CDR3 in DNA: TGTGCTAGTTCACACTCTGGGGCCAACGTCCTGACTTTC. It yields the protein CASSHSGANVLTF.

The V call is TRBV2, the J call TRBJ2-1; 8 bases are a match to TRBD2. V gave up 2 bases and J gave up 15 bases; unmatched junction bases: 24. The CDR3 covers 18 residues. CDR1 and CDR2 (germline): SNHLY, FYNNEI. The CDR3 region has the DNA TGTGCCAGCAGTGAACACGCCTTAGGCTTGCGGGAGGCCCACGGAGGGTTCTTC. It codes for CASSEHALGLREAHGGFF.

This clone was detected only once. The V call is TRBV30, the J call TRBJ1-5, with D possibly TRBD1 on 6 matching bases. Deletions cut 3 bases from V and 1 base from J, with 13 bases between. Germline V gives CDR1 GTSNPN, CDR2 SVGIG (reference sequence). This CDR3 has 15 amino acids. DNA of the CDR3: TGTGCCTGGAGCGTACCCACAGGGAGCAATCAGCCCCAGCATTTT. Protein sequence: CAWSVPTGSNQPQHF.

The chain employs TRBV7-9 and TRBJ2-1; 8 bases match TRBD2. Germline V CDR1 and CDR2: SEHNR, FQNEAQ (reference sequence). This CDR3 has 15 residues. The V and J ends lost 5 bases and 3 bases, in that order; junction bases with no gene match: 6. As DNA, the CDR3 is TGTGCCAGCAGCCTCGGGACTAGTTTCTACAATGAGCAGTTCTTC. This gives the protein CASSLGTSFYNEQFF.

The CDR3 DNA follows: TGCGCCAGCAGCTTCGGACCCTCTAAGGGCGACGAGCAGTACTTC. Translating it yields CASSFGPSKGDEQYF. V is TRBV5-1 and J is TRBJ2-7; no firm D call. Trimming removed 2 bases at V and 5 bases at J, with 17 bases between. The CDR3 consists of 15 residues. Germline CDR1 is SGHRS and CDR2 is YFSETQ.

V and J are TRBV19 and TRBJ2-6; TRBD2 matches at 8 bases. Trimming took 3 bases from V and 2 from J; bases not matched to a gene: 12. The CDR3 length is 19 residues. Germline CDR1 and CDR2: LNHDA and SQIVND (reference sequence). The CDR3 reads CASSMGGAGEVTGANVLTF. DNA for the CDR3: TGTGCCAGTAGTATGGGAGGAGCGGGAGAGGTAACTGGGGCCAACGTCCTGACTTTC.

The chain combines TRBV5-1 with TRBJ1-2; TRBD1 aligns across 11 bases. This CDR3 has 17 amino acids. Trimming cost V 4 bases and J 3 bases; bases outside gene matches: 11. Germline-derived CDR1 and CDR2 are SGHRS and YFSETQ. The CDR3 coding sequence is TGCGCCAGCAGCCCTAGGACAGGGGGCGCGTCGGACTATGGCTACACCTTC. Its protein product is CASSPRTGGASDYGYTF.

The CDR3 here is CASSLSRQVHQPQHF. CDR3 DNA sequence: TGTGCCAGCAGTTTATCGAGGCAGGTACATCAGCCCCAGCATTTT. This chain uses TRBV27 with TRBJ1-5; D gene unclear. The germline V gene has CDR1 MNHEY and CDR2 SMNVEV (reference sequence). The CDR3 consists of 15 residues. V shed 0 bases and J shed 5 bases, with 11 bases lying between them.

The chain has TRBV27 and TRBJ1-4, with unresolved D. The CDR3 is made up of 12 amino acids. Trimming removed 8 bases at V and 3 bases at J, with 7 bases between. Germline CDR1 reads MNHEY; CDR2 reads SMNVEV (reference sequence). CDR3 protein: CASHGPNEKLFF. The CDR3 nucleotides read TGTGCCAGCCATGGCCCTAATGAAAAACTGTTTTTT.

V usage is TRBV6-5 and J usage is TRBJ1-6, with TRBD1 as a possible D gene (5 bases). This CDR3 comprises 14 residues. CDR1 MNHEY and CDR2 SVGAGI come from the germline V gene. V shed 8 bases and J shed 4 bases, with 12 bases lying between them. The CDR3 bases are TGTGCCAGCGGCTCCGGGGCATATAATTCACCCCTCCACTTT. Translation: CASGSGAYNSPLHF.

Details on this clone: This sample includes further DNA sequences coding for the same CDR3. The rearrangement joins TRBV11-2 to TRBJ1-4; 8 nucleotides agree with TRBD1. Germline V gene lookup returns CDR1 SGHAT and CDR2 FQNNGV. This CDR3 comprises 15 residues. Trimming at V came to 1 base and at J to 7 bases, leaving 5 bases not matched to a gene. This chain's CDR3 is CASSLAQGAGEKLFF. In DNA, the CDR3 is TGTGCCAGCAGCTTAGCGCAGGGGGCGGGTGAAAAACTGTTTTTT. The full variable domain, its missing parts supplied by reference TRBV11-2 and TRBJ1-4, is EAGVAQSPRYKIIEKRQSVAFWCNPISGHATLYWYQQILGQGPKLLIQFQNNGVVDDSQLPKDRFSAERLKGVDSTLKIQPAKLEDSAVYLCASSLAQGAGEKLFFGSGTQLSVL.

Here the CDR3 reads CASSELRNQPQHF. The CDR3 nucleotides are TGTGCCAGCAGTGAATTAAGGAATCAGCCCCAGCATTTT. The V gene is TRBV2, the J gene TRBJ1-5; D gene ambiguous. This CDR3 spans 13 amino acids. The germline V gene encodes CDR1 SNHLY and CDR2 FYNNEI. V gave up 2 bases and J gave up 4 bases, with 6 bases separating them. Filled out from reference TRBV2 and TRBJ1-5, the complete variable domain reads EPEVTQTPSHQVTQMGQEVILRCVPISNHLYFYWYRQILGQKVEFLVSFYNNEISEKSEIFDDQFSVERPDGSNFTLKIRSTKLEDSAMYFCASSELRNQPQHFGDGTRLSIL.

The chain uses TRBV30 and TRBJ2-3, with D unclear. Trimming took 4 bases from V and 1 from J, leaving 9 bases between them. CDR3 length: 13 amino acids. CDR1 is GTSNPN, CDR2 SVGIG, per germline (reference sequence). In nucleotides, the CDR3 is TGTGCCTGGAATGTAAGGGGCACAGATACGCAGTATTTT. Its translation is CAWNVRGTDTQYF.

The V gene is TRBV4-2, the J gene TRBJ2-5, with 9 bases identical to TRBD1. Trimming at V came to 5 bases and at J to 5 bases, leaving 9 bases not matched to a gene. Per the germline V gene, CDR1 is LGHNA and CDR2 is YNFKEQ. The CDR3 contains 15 residues. The CDR3 here is CASSFGQGRWETQYF. As DNA, the CDR3 is TGTGCCAGCAGCTTCGGACAGGGGCGGTGGGAGACCCAGTACTTC.

In its sample, this clone was seen a few times. The chain joins TRBV10-3 to TRBJ1-2; no definite D call. The CDR3 loop spans 12 amino acids. Trimming stripped 2 bases from V and 8 bases from J, with 9 bases between. Germline CDR1 is ENHRY and CDR2 is SYGVKD. The chain's CDR3 is CAISEEGFGYTF. The CDR3 bases are TGTGCCATCAGTGAGGAGGGTTTCGGCTACACCTTC.

The V and J genes are TRBV7-8 and TRBJ1-4; D not certain. Germline V lookup: CDR1 SGHVS, CDR2 FQNEAQ. This CDR3 contains 14 residues. V lost 3 bases and J lost 3, with 8 bases in between. The CDR3 region has the DNA TGTGCCAGCAGCTTTCTAATTTCTAATGAAAAACTGTTTTTT. Translating gives CASSFLISNEKLFF.

J is TRBJ2-6 and V is TRBV7-3; possibly TRBD1 or TRBD2 for D (6 bases each). The CDR3 loop spans 16 amino acids. CDR1 and CDR2 from the germline V gene are SGHTA and FQGTGA. V dropped 1 base and J dropped 2 bases, with 9 bases sitting between them. The DNA for the CDR3 is TGTGCCAGCAGCTTAAAGGGGGGAACTGGGGCCAACGTCCTGACTTTC. Protein sequence: CASSLKGGTGANVLTF.

The count of this clone is one. The chain recombines TRBV19 with TRBJ1-5, with D tentatively TRBD1 (5 bases). CDR3 length: 15 amino acids. The germline V gene has CDR1 LNHDA and CDR2 SQIVND (reference sequence). Trimming shortened V by 0 bases and J by 3 bases, and 9 bases separated the two germline ends. Here the CDR3 reads CASSIDSGHNQPQHF. The CDR3 bases are TGTGCCAGTAGTATAGATTCAGGGCACAATCAGCCCCAGCATTTT.

This rearrangement joins TRBV7-6 to TRBJ2-1, with TRBD2 matching 11 bases. CDR1 and CDR2 (germline): SGHVS, FNYEAQ. The CDR3 contains 13 residues. J lost 13 bases, V lost 5 bases, and 7 bases had no gene match. This CDR3 is CASSVGGLAVQFF. The CDR3 DNA reads as TGTGCCAGCAGCGTAGGGGGACTAGCGGTTCAGTTCTTC.

This clone was seen just once. This chain connects TRBV19 to TRBJ2-3; the D call may be TRBD1 or TRBD2 (5 bases each). CDR3 length: 13 residues. V was trimmed by 5 bases and J by 9 bases, leaving 15 bases between them. The V gene's germline CDR1 is LNHDA and CDR2 SQIVND (reference sequence). The CDR3 region is CASSGRDLQTQYF. The DNA of the CDR3 is TGTGCCAGTAGTGGCAGGGACCTCCAGACGCAGTATTTT. The whole variable domain, remainder taken from reference TRBV19 and TRBJ2-3, is DGGITQSPKYLFRKEGQNVTLSCEQNLNHDAMYWYRQDPGQGLRLIYYSQIVNDFQKGDIAEGYSVSREKKESFPLTVTSAQKNPTAFYLCASSGRDLQTQYFGPGTRLTVL.

The V gene is TRBV4-3, the J gene TRBJ2-5, with 8 bases identical to TRBD1. Germline assignment: CDR1 LGHNA and CDR2 YSLEER. The CDR3 is 16 amino acids. The J segment lost 4 bases and the V segment lost 4 bases, leaving 11 bases of the junction unmatched. Written as DNA, the CDR3 is TGCGCCAGCAGCCCCGTGCAGGGGGCAGGGGGAGAGACCCAGTACTTC. Amino acids: CASSPVQGAGGETQYF.